This passage covers 29 T cell receptor beta chains from one sample sequenced in a study of blood T cell repertoires in COVID-19. The table came from immunoSEQ multiplex PCR; TCRdb's copy has only in-frame clones and leaves some out. The table lists just over 90,000 clones, about 80% of them singletons. Sequenced: peripheral blood. All receptors come from a human donor in a cohort sampled during active COVID-19.

The chain is built from TRBV29-1 and TRBJ1-1, with D possibly TRBD1 on 6 matching bases. Trimming pared 6 bases from V and 0 bases from J, leaving 11 bases between. Germline lookup yields CDR1 SQVTM and CDR2 ANQGSEA. CDR3 length equals 13 residues. CDR3 nucleotides: TGCAGCGTCCACGGACAGCTGAACACTGAAGCTTTCTTT. Translating gives CSVHGQLNTEAFF.

The V gene is TRBV19, the J gene TRBJ1-5; 9 bases are shared with TRBD1. This CDR3 has 17 amino acids. The trim removed 5 bases at V and 5 bases at J, leaving 13 bases unmatched. Germline lookup yields CDR1 LNHDA and CDR2 SQIVND (reference sequence). CDR3 amino acids: CASSPTLNRGRDQPQHF. The CDR3 bases are TGTGCCAGTAGTCCTACCCTCAACAGGGGGCGAGATCAGCCCCAGCATTTT.

This chain joins TRBV11-2 and TRBJ2-1; no clear D gene. The V end was cut by 2 bases, the J end by 4 bases, with 6 bases between. Germline V gives CDR1 SGHAT, CDR2 FQNNGV. This CDR3 has 13 residues. This CDR3 is CASSLSLYNEQFF. In DNA, the CDR3 is TGTGCCAGCAGCTTATCCCTTTACAATGAGCAGTTCTTC.

Notes on this clone: At the DNA level, this CDR3 is encoded by other sequences in the same sample as well. This chain uses TRBV3-1 (or the pseudogene TRBV3-2) with TRBJ2-7; D not certain. Per the germline V gene, CDR1 is LGHDT and CDR2 is YNNKEL (reference sequence). Trimming stripped 3 bases from V and 3 bases from J, with 9 bases between. The CDR3 loop spans 13 amino acids. CDR3 in amino acids: CASSQAGFYEQYF. CDR3 DNA: TGTGCCAGCAGCCAGGCAGGCTTCTACGAGCAGTACTTC.

The chain recombines TRBV7-8 with TRBJ1-5; a weak D match, TRBD1 (6 bases). The CDR3 covers 15 residues. CDR1 SGHVS and CDR2 FQNEAQ come from the germline V gene. V lost 0 bases and J lost 5, with 11 bases in between. DNA of the CDR3: TGTGCCAGCAGCTTAGCGGAACAGGGATATCAGCCCCAGCATTTT. This translates into CASSLAEQGYQPQHF.

This rearrangement joins TRBV2 to TRBJ1-2, with TRBD1 identical over 7 bases. CDR1 is SNHLY, CDR2 FYNNEI, per germline. With 0 bases clipped from V and 3 bases from J, the junction kept 1 base outside the gene matches. CDR3 size: 14 residues. CDR3 residues: CASSEAGTDYGYTF. CDR3 DNA: TGTGCCAGCAGTGAAGCGGGGACAGACTATGGCTACACCTTC.

The chain links TRBV5-1 to TRBJ2-5; TRBD2 matches at 9 bases. Per germline, CDR1 SGHRS and CDR2 YFSETQ. CDR3 length equals 15 residues. Losses at the gene ends were 4 bases for V and 5 bases for J; bases not matched to a gene: 9. For the CDR3, the DNA is TGCGCCAGCAGCCCCCAGGACAGCGGGAGGGAGACCCAGTACTTC. As protein: CASSPQDSGRETQYF.

This clone was seen once. The chain is built from TRBV28 and TRBJ2-6, with 7 bases matching TRBD1. This CDR3 has 17 residues. The V segment lost 4 bases and the J segment 4 bases; nucleotides outside the gene matches: 10. Germline CDR1 is MDHEN and CDR2 is SYDVKM. CDR3 bases: TGTGCCAGCAGTTCTCCGGGACAGACCCCCGGGGCCAACGTCCTGACTTTC. This gives the protein CASSSPGQTPGANVLTF.

The chain employs TRBV5-1 and TRBJ2-1, with D maybe TRBD1 (6 bases). The CDR3 runs 16 residues. V shed 2 bases and J shed 0 bases, with 12 bases lying between them. Germline values: CDR1 SGHRS, CDR2 YFSETQ. DNA for the CDR3: TGCGCCAGCAGCTTTTACGGGACAAACTCCTACAATGAGCAGTTCTTC. Translation: CASSFYGTNSYNEQFF.

In nucleotides, the CDR3 is TGTGCCAGCAGGTCTACAGGGGGTAGTGGAAACACCATATATTTT. This codes for CASRSTGGSGNTIYF. The rearrangement joins TRBV11-2 to TRBJ1-3; TRBD1 matches 8 bases. Trimming at V came to 6 bases and at J to 3 bases, leaving 7 bases not matched to a gene. The germline CDR1 and CDR2 sequences are SGHAT and FQNNGV. This CDR3 region has 15 residues.

This chain connects TRBV2 to TRBJ1-5, with TRBD1 identical over 7 bases. The CDR3 sequence is 14 residues long. V dropped 7 bases and J dropped 1; count of bases not matched to a gene: 4. Germline loops: CDR1 SNHLY, CDR2 FYNNEI. CDR3 residues: CASKGQVSNQPQHF. In DNA, the CDR3 is TGTGCCAGCAAAGGACAGGTGAGCAATCAGCCCCAGCATTTT.

The rearrangement links TRBV6-5 to TRBJ1-1, with a weak D call TRBD1 (6 bases). The CDR3 is 13 residues long. The germline V gene encodes CDR1 MNHEY and CDR2 SVGAGI. Trimming stripped 6 bases from V and 6 bases from J, with 14 bases between. CDR3 amino acids: CASRTQGRAEAFF. DNA of the CDR3: TGTGCCAGCAGAACACAGGGTAGAGCTGAAGCTTTCTTT.

V usage is TRBV18 and J usage is TRBJ1-5; 8 bases line up with TRBD1. The V gene's germline CDR1 is KGHSH and CDR2 LQKENI. V lost 3 bases and J lost 7; bases outside the gene matches: 11. This CDR3 is built from 16 residues. The chain's CDR3 is CASSPDGQGVRQPQHF. CDR3 sequence (DNA): TGTGCCAGCTCACCGGACGGACAGGGCGTTAGGCAGCCCCAGCATTTT.

This chain joins TRBV7-8 and TRBJ2-1; D is unclear. The germline V gene has CDR1 SGHVS and CDR2 FQNEAQ. The germline V and J ends were trimmed by 2 bases and 7 bases, with 12 bases remaining between them. The CDR3 loop spans 14 amino acids. CDR3 sequence (DNA): TGTGCCAGCAGCTTACAGAAACCGACAAATGAGCAGTTCTTC. Its protein product is CASSLQKPTNEQFF.

The chain is built from TRBV2 and TRBJ2-5; the D gene is possibly TRBD1 (5 bases). This CDR3 region has 13 residues. V was shortened by 4 bases and J by 7 bases, with 13 bases between the two germline ends. The germline CDR1 and CDR2 sequences are SNHLY and FYNNEI. The CDR3 loop reads CASSGTLLGTQYF. DNA for the CDR3: TGTGCCAGCAGTGGGACATTGCTAGGGACCCAGTACTTC.

This chain uses TRBV5-1 with TRBJ2-4; maybe TRBD1 (5 bases). V lost 4 bases, J lost 5 bases, and 16 bases lay in between. The CDR3 has 15 amino acids. Germline CDR1 SGHRS, CDR2 YFSETQ. CDR3 nucleotide sequence: TGCGCCAGCAGCAGATACCCAGGGCGAGAAAACATTCAGTACTTC. This codes for CASSRYPGRENIQYF.

The chain has TRBV5-8 and TRBJ1-5, with 8 positions matching TRBD1. Germline lookup yields CDR1 SGHTS and CDR2 YDEGEE. This CDR3 region has 16 residues. The trim removed 4 bases at V and 4 bases at J, leaving 10 bases unmatched. The DNA for the CDR3 is TGTGCCAGCAGCCGCGGACAGGGTCCGAATAATCAGCCCCAGCATTTT. This sequence encodes CASSRGQGPNNQPQHF.

This chain joins TRBV29-1 and TRBJ1-1; no definite D call. The CDR3 runs to 12 residues. Germline V gives CDR1 SQVTM, CDR2 ANQGSEA. V lost 3 bases, J lost 1 base, and 6 bases lay in between. CDR3: CSVDSKNTEAFF. DNA of the CDR3: TGCAGCGTTGACTCTAAGAACACTGAAGCTTTCTTT.

A few counts support this clone. CDR3 sequence: CASSRESSYEQYF. Written as DNA, the CDR3 is TGTGCCAGTAGTCGCGAGAGCTCCTACGAGCAGTACTTC. The chain recombines TRBV19 with TRBJ2-7; no clear D gene. The CDR3 runs 13 residues. The V end was cut by 5 bases, the J end by 0 bases, with 8 bases between. Germline V gene lookup returns CDR1 LNHDA and CDR2 SQIVND (reference sequence).

This chain joins TRBV11-2 and TRBJ1-5; D is ambiguous. V lost 5 bases and J 2 bases, leaving 7 bases between the germline ends. CDR1 is SGHAT and CDR2 is FQNNGV in the germline V gene. The CDR3 runs 13 residues. The CDR3 spells CASSPQGNQPQHF. DNA for the CDR3: TGTGCCAGCAGCCCCCAGGGCAATCAGCCCCAGCATTTT.

This clone was counted a few times. V usage is TRBV7-2 and J usage is TRBJ1-5, with 9 bases identical to TRBD1. The CDR3 is 16 amino acids. Germline V lookup: CDR1 SGHTA, CDR2 FQGNSA. The trim removed 4 bases at V and 2 bases at J, leaving 6 bases unmatched. The CDR3 DNA is TGTGCCAGCAGCTGGTTTAGGACAGGGGGCAATCAGCCCCAGCATTTT. It yields the protein CASSWFRTGGNQPQHF.

The V gene is TRBV4-1, the J gene TRBJ1-1, with a possible D match to TRBD1 (5 bases). Germline-derived CDR1 and CDR2 are MGHRA and YSYEKL. The CDR3 is made up of 15 amino acids. V lost 1 base and J 4 bases, leaving 13 bases between the germline ends. CDR3 DNA sequence: TGCGCCAGCAGCCAAGGGTACGTTAGGGGCACTGAAGCTTTCTTT. The encoded protein is CASSQGYVRGTEAFF.

The chain is built from TRBV2 and TRBJ2-5, with 7 positions matching TRBD2. Germline-derived CDR1 and CDR2 are SNHLY and FYNNEI. Trimming cost V 5 bases and J 5 bases; bases outside gene matches: 14. There are 16 residues in the CDR3. The CDR3 here is CASSPGEGLLLETQYF. The CDR3 bases are TGTGCCAGCAGTCCTGGGGAGGGGCTGCTTCTGGAGACCCAGTACTTC.

The chain uses TRBV2 and TRBJ1-5; D not certain. The CDR3 is 13 amino acids. The germline gives CDR1 SNHLY, CDR2 FYNNEI. Trimming shortened V by 3 bases and J by 0 bases, and 3 bases separated the two germline ends. The CDR3 is CASSEYSNQPQHF. Written as DNA, the CDR3 is TGTGCCAGCAGTGAGTATAGCAATCAGCCCCAGCATTTT.

V usage is TRBV5-1 and J usage is TRBJ1-3; 9 positions agree with TRBD1. Germline CDR1 reads SGHRS; CDR2 reads YFSETQ. The V gene end was trimmed by 5 bases and the J gene end by 0 bases; junction bases not matched to a gene: 3. The CDR3 has 15 residues. CDR3 sequence: CASRGQGFSGNTIYF. The CDR3, as DNA: TGCGCCAGCAGGGGACAGGGCTTCTCTGGAAACACCATATATTTT. Combining the CDR3 with reference TRBV5-1 and TRBJ1-3 gives the whole variable domain KAGVTQTPRYLIKTRGQQVTLSCSPISGHRSVSWYQQTPGQGLQFLFEYFSETQRNKGNFPGRFSGRQFSNSRSEMNVSTLELGDSALYLCASRGQGFSGNTIYFGEGSWLTVV.

The CDR3 coding sequence is TGTGCCAGCAGTTACTCGAGAATCTCCTACGAGCAGTACTTC. It translates to CASSYSRISYEQYF. The chain employs TRBV6-5 and TRBJ2-7; no reliable D call. The V and J ends lost 0 bases and 0 bases respectively, with 6 bases between them. This CDR3 is built from 14 residues. The germline gives CDR1 MNHEY, CDR2 SVGAGI.

CDR3 in amino acids: CASSLGTSGSYNEQFF. CDR3 bases: TGTGCCAGCAGCTTGGGGACTAGCGGGAGCTACAATGAGCAGTTCTTC. V is TRBV7-2 and J is TRBJ2-1; the match to TRBD2 covers 14 bases. The CDR3 is made up of 16 amino acids. The V and J ends lost 3 bases and 3 bases, in that order; junction bases with no gene match: 1. Germline V gene lookup returns CDR1 SGHTA and CDR2 FQGNSA.

CDR3 protein: CASSPDPTVSGNTIYF. The CDR3 DNA reads as TGTGCCAGCTCACCAGACCCGACAGTCTCTGGAAACACCATATATTTT. The chain carries TRBV18 and TRBJ1-3, with D maybe TRBD1 (5 bases). The CDR3 spans 16 residues. The ends were cut back, 2 bases at V and 0 bases at J, with 11 bases in the middle. Germline V gene lookup returns CDR1 KGHSH and CDR2 LQKENI.

The rearrangement uses TRBV24-1 and TRBJ1-6, with 8 bases lining up with TRBD1. Germline-derived CDR1 and CDR2 are KGHDR and SFDVKD. The CDR3 runs to 13 residues. V dropped 9 bases and J dropped 7; count of bases not matched to a gene: 4. CDR3 nucleotides: TGTGCCACCCAGGGGGCTAAGAATTCACCCCTCCACTTT. It translates to CATQGAKNSPLHF.